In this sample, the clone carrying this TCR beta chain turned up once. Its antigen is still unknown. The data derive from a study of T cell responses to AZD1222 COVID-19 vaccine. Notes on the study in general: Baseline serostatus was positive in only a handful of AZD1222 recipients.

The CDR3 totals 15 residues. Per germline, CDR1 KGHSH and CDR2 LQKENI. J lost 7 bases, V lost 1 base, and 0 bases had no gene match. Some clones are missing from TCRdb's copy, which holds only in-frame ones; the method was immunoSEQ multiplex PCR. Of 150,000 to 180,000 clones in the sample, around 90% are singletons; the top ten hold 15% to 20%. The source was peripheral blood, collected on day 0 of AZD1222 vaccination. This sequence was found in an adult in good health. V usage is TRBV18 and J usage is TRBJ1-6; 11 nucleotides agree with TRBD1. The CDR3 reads CASSPRDRGNSPLHF. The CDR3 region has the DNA TGTGCCAGCTCACCACGGGACAGGGGGAATTCACCCCTCCACTTT.